The 5 T cell receptor beta chains presented below share a single source sample, sequenced in a study of cytotoxic CD8 clonotypes in ibrutinib-treated CLL. TCRdb's copy holds only in-frame clones and misses some; the assay was immunoSEQ multiplex PCR. The sample contains under 300,000 clones, less than 75% of which appear only once. This specimen was PBMCs, taken after 24 months of ibrutinib treatment. The receptors shown here come from a human donor with chronic lymphocytic leukemia.

This clone was picked up a small number of times. This chain links TRBV6-5 with TRBJ2-3; 7 positions match TRBD2. CDR3 length: 14 amino acids. The V gene's germline CDR1 is MNHEY and CDR2 SVGAGI. V lost 8 bases to trimming and J lost 6 bases; unmatched junction nucleotides: 11. The CDR3 bases are TGTGCCAGCGGGTGGGAGGGCCAAGGCGATACGCAGTATTTT. This gives the protein CASGWEGQGDTQYF.

The chain carries TRBV29-1 and TRBJ2-1; D remains ambiguous. The CDR3 sequence is 13 residues long. Germline values: CDR1 SQVTM, CDR2 ANQGSEA. Deletions cut 7 bases from V and 6 bases from J, with 16 bases between. CDR3 nucleotides: TGCAGCGCACATAAAGGCCTCGGCAATGAGCAGTTCTTC. Amino acids: CSAHKGLGNEQFF.

This rearrangement joins TRBV19 to TRBJ2-3; no definite D call. The CDR3 runs to 13 residues. Germline CDR1 reads LNHDA; CDR2 reads SQIVND (reference sequence). V dropped 8 bases and J dropped 4 bases, with 13 bases sitting between them. CDR3 in DNA: TGTGCCAGTGCCCGTTCCGTACCAGATACGCAGTATTTT. It yields the protein CASARSVPDTQYF. Based on the CDR3 plus reference TRBV19 and TRBJ2-3, the full variable domain is DGGITQSPKYLFRKEGQNVTLSCEQNLNHDAMYWYRQDPGQGLRLIYYSQIVNDFQKGDIAEGYSVSREKKESFPLTVTSAQKNPTAFYLCASARSVPDTQYFGPGTRLTVL.

V usage is TRBV10-3 and J usage is TRBJ2-7; TRBD2 aligns across 13 bases. The CDR3 runs 15 residues. V trimming: 3 bases; J trimming: 4 bases; junction bases outside the gene matches: 3. Germline assignment: CDR1 ENHRY and CDR2 SYGVKD. The CDR3, as DNA: TGTGCCATCAGTGAAGGACTAGCGGGAGCATACGAGCAGTACTTC. Translated, it gives CAISEGLAGAYEQYF.

The gene calls are TRBV28 and TRBJ2-7, with D possibly matching TRBD2 (6 bases). The ends were cut back, 4 bases at V and 9 bases at J, with 31 bases in the middle. Germline values: CDR1 MDHEN, CDR2 SYDVKM. The CDR3 extends over 18 amino acids. The CDR3 reads CASSSDSGRNYEGGRQYF. DNA for the CDR3: TGTGCCAGCAGTTCGGATTCGGGACGGAACTACGAAGGAGGGAGGCAGTACTTC.